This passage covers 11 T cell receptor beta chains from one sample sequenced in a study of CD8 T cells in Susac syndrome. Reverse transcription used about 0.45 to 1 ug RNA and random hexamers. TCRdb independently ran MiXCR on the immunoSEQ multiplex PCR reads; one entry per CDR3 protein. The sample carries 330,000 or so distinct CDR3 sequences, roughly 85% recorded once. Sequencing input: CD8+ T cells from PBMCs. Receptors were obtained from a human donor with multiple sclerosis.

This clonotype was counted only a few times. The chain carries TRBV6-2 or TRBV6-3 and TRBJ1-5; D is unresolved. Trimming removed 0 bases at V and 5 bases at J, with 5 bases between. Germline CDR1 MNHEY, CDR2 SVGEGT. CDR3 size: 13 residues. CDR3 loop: CASSYSVHQPQHF. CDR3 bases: TGTGCCAGCAGTTACTCGGTTCATCAGCCCCAGCATTTT.

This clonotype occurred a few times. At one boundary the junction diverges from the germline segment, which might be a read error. CDR3 DNA: TGTGCCAGCAGCCAAGATGGGGACAGTAGTTTC. Translated, it gives CASSQDGDSSF. J is TRBJ2-7 and V is TRBV4-2; 7 nucleotides line up with TRBD1. The CDR3 is 11 residues long. Germline V gene sequence: CDR1 LGHNA, CDR2 YNFKEQ.

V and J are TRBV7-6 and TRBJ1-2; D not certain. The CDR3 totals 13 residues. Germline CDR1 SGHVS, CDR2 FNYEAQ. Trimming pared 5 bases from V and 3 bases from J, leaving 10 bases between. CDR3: CASSPSGYYGYTF. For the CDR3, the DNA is TGTGCCAGCAGCCCGAGTGGGTACTATGGCTACACCTTC.

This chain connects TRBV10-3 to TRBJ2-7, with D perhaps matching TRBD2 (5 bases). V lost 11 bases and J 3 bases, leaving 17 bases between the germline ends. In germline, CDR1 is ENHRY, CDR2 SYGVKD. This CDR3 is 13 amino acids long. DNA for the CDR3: TGTGCCGCCAGGCGAGGGTTCTTCTACGAGCAGTACTTC. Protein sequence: CAARRGFFYEQYF.

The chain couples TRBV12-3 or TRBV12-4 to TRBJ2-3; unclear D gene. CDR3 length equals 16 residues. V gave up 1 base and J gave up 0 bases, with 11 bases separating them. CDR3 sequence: CASSLVVGSSTDTQYF. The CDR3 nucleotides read TGTGCCAGCAGTTTAGTGGTCGGCTCTAGCACAGATACGCAGTATTTT.

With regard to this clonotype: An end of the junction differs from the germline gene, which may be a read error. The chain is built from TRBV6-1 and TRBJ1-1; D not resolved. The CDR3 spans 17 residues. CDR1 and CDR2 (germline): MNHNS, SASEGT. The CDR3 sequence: CATQGSGPRRQNTGAFF. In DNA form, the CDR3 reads TGTGCCACCCAAGGATCTGGGCCCCGACGTCAGAACACTGGAGCTTTCTTT.

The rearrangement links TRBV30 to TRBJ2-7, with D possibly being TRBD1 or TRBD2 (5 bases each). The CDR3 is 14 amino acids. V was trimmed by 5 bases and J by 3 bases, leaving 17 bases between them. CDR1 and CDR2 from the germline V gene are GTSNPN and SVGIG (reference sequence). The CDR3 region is CAWARTGPLYEQYF. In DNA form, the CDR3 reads TGTGCCTGGGCCAGGACGGGACCCCTCTACGAGCAGTACTTC. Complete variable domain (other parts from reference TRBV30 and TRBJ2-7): SQTIHQWPATLVQPVGSPLSLECTVEGTSNPNLYWYRQAAGRGLQLLFYSVGIGQISSEVPQNLSASRPQDRQFILSSKKLLLSDSGFYLCAWARTGPLYEQYFGPGTRLTVT.

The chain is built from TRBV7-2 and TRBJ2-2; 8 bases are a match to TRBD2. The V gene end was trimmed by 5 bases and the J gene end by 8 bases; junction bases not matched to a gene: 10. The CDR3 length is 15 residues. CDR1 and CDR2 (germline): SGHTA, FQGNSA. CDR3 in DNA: TGTGCCAGCAGCATCGGGGGGGGCGTGGGAGGGGAGCTGTTTTTT. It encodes CASSIGGGVGGELFF.

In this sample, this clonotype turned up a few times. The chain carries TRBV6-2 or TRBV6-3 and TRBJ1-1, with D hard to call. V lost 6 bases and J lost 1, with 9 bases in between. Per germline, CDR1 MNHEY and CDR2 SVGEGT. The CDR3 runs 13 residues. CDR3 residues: CASSPLANTEAFF. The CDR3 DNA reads TGTGCCAGCAGCCCCTTGGCGAACACTGAAGCTTTCTTT.

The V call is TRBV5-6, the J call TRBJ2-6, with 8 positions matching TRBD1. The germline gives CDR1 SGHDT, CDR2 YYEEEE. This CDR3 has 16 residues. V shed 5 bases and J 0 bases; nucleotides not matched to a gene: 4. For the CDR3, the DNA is TGTGCCAGCAGTGACAGGGGTTACTCTGGGGCCAACGTCCTGACTTTC. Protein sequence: CASSDRGYSGANVLTF.

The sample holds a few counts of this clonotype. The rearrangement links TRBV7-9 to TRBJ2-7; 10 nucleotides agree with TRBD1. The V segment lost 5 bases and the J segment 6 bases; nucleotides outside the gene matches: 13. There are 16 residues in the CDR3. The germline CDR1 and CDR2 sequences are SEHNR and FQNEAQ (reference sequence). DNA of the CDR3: TGTGCCAGCAGCCCCTCGGCGGGACAGGGGAGGGTCGAGCAGTACTTC. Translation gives CASSPSAGQGRVEQYF.